This TCR beta chain was captured by sequencing in a study of response to subunit inactivated influenza vaccine. Germline V gene data show CDR1 as GTSNPN and CDR2 as SVGIG (reference sequence). This CDR3 has 10 amino acids. The V gene lost 5 bases and the J gene lost 8 bases, with 9 bases spanning the gap. Regarding the study as a whole: The study's authors posited that every seasonal influenza vaccination enlists few new T cells.

Turning to this clonotype: Its antigen is not identified.

TCRdb reprocessed the RT-PCR reads via MiXCR and lists one record per CDR3 protein. The data hold more than 600,000 distinct CDR3 sequences, with less than 20% observed a single time. The J gene is TRBJ1-1, the V gene TRBV30; D unresolved. This receptor was taken from a man aged 50-60 years who received an inactivated influenza vaccine. Specimen: PBMCs from blood, collected 5 to 6 days after vaccination. The CDR3 region is CAWGRAEAFF. The DNA for the CDR3 is TGTGCCTGGGGTCGAGCCGAAGCTTTCTTT.